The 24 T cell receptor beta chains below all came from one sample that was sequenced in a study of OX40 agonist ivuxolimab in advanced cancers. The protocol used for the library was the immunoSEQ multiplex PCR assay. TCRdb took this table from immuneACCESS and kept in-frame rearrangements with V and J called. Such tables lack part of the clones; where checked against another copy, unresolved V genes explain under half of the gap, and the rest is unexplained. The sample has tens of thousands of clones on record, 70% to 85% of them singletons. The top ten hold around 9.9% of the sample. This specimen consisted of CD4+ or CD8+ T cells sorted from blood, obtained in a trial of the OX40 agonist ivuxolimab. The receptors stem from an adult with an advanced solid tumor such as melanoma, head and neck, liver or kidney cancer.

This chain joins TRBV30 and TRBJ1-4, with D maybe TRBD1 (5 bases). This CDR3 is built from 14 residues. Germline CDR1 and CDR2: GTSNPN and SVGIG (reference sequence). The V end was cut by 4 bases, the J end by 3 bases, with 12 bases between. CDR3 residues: CAWTPRGANEKLFF. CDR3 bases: TGTGCCTGGACCCCCCGGGGGGCTAATGAAAAACTGTTTTTT.

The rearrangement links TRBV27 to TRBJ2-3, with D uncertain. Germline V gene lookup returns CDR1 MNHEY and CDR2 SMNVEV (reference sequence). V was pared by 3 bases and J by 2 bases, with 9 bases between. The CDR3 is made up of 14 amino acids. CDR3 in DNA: TGTGCCAGCAGTTTGGCCAGAACCACAGATACGCAGTATTTT. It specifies CASSLARTTDTQYF.

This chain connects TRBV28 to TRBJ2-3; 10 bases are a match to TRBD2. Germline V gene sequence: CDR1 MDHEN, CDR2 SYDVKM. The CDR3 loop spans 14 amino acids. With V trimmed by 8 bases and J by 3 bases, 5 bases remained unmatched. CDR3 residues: CASHLAGDTDTQYF. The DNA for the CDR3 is TGTGCCAGCCACCTAGCGGGAGATACAGATACGCAGTATTTT.

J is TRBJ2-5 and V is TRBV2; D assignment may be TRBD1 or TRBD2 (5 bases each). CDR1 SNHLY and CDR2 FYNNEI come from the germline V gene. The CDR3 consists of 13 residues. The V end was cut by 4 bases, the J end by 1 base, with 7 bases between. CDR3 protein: CASSGGSQETQYF. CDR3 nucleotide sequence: TGTGCCAGCAGTGGGGGGTCCCAAGAGACCCAGTACTTC.

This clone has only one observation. The CDR3, as DNA: TGCGCCAGCAGCGCGTTAAACCAGAGGGGCTACACCTTC. Residues: CASSALNQRGYTF. The chain links TRBV5-1 to TRBJ1-2; no reliable D call. Trimming took off 4 bases at V and 8 bases at J, with 15 bases between the two ends. The germline V gene has CDR1 SGHRS and CDR2 YFSETQ. This CDR3 is 13 amino acids long.

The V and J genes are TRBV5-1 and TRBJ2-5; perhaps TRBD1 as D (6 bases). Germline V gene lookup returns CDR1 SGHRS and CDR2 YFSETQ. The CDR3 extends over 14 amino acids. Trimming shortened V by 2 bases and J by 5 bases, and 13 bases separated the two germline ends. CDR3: CASSFGRGGETQYF. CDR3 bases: TGCGCCAGCAGCTTTGGCAGGGGTGGCGAGACCCAGTACTTC.

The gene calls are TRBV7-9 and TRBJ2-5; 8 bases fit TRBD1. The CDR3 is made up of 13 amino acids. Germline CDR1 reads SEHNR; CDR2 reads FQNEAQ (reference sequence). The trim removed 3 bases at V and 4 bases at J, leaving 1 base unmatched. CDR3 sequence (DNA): TGTGCCAGCAGCTTTGGACAGGGAGAGACCCAGTACTTC. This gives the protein CASSFGQGETQYF.

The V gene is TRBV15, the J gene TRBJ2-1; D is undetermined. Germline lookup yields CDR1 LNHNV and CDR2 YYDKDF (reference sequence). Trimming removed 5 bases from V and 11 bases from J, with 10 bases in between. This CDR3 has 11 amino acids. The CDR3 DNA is TGTGCCACCAGCTTGAACAGAAAGCAGTTCTTC. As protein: CATSLNRKQFF.

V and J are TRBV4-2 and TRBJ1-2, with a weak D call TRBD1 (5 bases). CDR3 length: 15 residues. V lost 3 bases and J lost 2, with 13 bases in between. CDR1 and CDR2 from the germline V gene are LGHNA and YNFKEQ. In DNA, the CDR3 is TGTGCCAGCAGCCATCCTTGGCCAGGGAACTATGGCTACACCTTC. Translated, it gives CASSHPWPGNYGYTF.

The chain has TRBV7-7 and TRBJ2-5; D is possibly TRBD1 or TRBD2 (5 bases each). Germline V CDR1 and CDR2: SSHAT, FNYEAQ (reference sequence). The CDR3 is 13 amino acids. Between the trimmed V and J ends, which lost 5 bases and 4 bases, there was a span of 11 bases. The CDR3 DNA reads TGTGCCAGCAGCCAAGGGGAGAGAGAGACCCAGTACTTC. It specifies CASSQGERETQYF. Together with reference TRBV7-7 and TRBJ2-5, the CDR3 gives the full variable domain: GAGVSQSPRYKVTKRGQDVTLRCDPISSHATLYWYQQALGQGPEFLTYFNYEAQPDKSGLPSDRFSAERPEGSISTLTIQRTEQRDSAMYRCASSQGERETQYFGPGTRLLVL.

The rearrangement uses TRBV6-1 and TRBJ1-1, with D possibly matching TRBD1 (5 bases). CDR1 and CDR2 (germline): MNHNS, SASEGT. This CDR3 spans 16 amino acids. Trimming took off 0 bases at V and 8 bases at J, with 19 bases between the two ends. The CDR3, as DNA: TGTGCCAGCAGTGAAGCGCTGGGTAGGCCAGGGAAAGAAGCTTTCTTT. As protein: CASSEALGRPGKEAFF.

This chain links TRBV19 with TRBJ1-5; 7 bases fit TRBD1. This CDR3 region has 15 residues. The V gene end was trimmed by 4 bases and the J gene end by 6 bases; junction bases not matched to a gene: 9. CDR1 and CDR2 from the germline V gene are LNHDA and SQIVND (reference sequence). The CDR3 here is CASSREGAAGQPQHF. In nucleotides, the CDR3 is TGTGCCAGTAGTAGAGAGGGGGCTGCGGGTCAGCCCCAGCATTTT.

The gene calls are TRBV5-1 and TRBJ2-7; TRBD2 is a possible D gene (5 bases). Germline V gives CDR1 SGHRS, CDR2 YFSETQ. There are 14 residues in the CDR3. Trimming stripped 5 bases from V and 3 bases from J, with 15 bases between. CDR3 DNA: TGCGCCAGCAGACCTGAGGGATTCGGCTACGAGCAGTACTTC. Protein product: CASRPEGFGYEQYF.

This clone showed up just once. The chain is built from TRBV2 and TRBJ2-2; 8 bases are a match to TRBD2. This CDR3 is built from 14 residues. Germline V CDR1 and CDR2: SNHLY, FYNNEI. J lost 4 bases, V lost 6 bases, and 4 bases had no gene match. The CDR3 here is CASSRSGGTGELFF. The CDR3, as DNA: TGTGCCAGCAGCCGGAGCGGGGGCACCGGGGAGCTGTTTTTT. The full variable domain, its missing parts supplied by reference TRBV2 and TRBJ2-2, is EPEVTQTPSHQVTQMGQEVILRCVPISNHLYFYWYRQILGQKVEFLVSFYNNEISEKSEIFDDQFSVERPDGSNFTLKIRSTKLEDSAMYFCASSRSGGTGELFFGEGSRLTVL.

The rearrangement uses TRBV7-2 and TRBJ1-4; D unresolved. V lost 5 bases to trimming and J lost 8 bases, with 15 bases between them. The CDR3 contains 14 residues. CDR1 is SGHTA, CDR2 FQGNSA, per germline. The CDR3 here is CASSPAVLGEKLFF. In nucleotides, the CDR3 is TGTGCCAGCAGCCCCGCAGTCCTTGGCGAAAAACTGTTTTTT.

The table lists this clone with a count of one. The CDR3: CASSPSPADEQYV. The DNA of the CDR3 is TGTGCCAGCTCACCTTCCCCAGCGGACGAGCAGTACGTC. The rearrangement joins TRBV18 to TRBJ2-7; possibly TRBD2 for D (5 bases). This CDR3 has 13 residues. Deletions cut 3 bases from V and 5 bases from J, with 11 bases between. CDR1 and CDR2 from the germline V gene are KGHSH and LQKENI.

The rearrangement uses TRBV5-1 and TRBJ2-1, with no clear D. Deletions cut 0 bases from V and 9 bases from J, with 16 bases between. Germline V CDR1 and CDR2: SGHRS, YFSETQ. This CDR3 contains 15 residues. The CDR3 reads CASSLVPRKDSEQFF. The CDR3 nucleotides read TGCGCCAGCAGCTTGGTCCCCAGGAAGGATAGTGAGCAGTTCTTC.

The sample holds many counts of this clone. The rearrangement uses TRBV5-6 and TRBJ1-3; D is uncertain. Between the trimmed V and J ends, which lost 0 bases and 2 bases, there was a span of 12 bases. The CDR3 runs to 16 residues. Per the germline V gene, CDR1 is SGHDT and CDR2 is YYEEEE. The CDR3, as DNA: TGTGCCAGCAGCTTGGGTATACTGCGGGCTGGAAACACCATATATTTT. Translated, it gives CASSLGILRAGNTIYF.

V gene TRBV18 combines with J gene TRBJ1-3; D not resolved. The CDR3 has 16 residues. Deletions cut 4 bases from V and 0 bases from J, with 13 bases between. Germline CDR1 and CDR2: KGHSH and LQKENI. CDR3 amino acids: CASSRNTPVSGNTIYF. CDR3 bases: TGTGCCAGCTCACGTAACACACCCGTCTCTGGAAACACCATATATTTT.

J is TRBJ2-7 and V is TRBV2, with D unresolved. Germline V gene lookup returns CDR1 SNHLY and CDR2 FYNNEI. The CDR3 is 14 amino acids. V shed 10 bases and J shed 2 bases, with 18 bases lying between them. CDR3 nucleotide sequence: TGTGCCACCCTTGAGGCAGCCGGCACCTACGAGCAGTACTTC. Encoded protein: CATLEAAGTYEQYF.

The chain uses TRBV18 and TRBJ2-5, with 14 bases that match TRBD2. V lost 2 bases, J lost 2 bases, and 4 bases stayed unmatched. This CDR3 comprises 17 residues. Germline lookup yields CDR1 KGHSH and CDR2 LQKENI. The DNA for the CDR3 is TGTGCCAGCTCACCAGGACTAGCGGGGGGACCTCAAGAGACCCAGTACTTC. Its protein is CASSPGLAGGPQETQYF.

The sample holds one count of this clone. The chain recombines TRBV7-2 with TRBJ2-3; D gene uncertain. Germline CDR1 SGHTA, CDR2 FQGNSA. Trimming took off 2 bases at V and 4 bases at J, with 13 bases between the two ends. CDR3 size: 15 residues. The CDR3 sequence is CASSLLTNPPDTQYF. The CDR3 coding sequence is TGTGCCAGCAGCTTATTGACAAACCCACCAGATACGCAGTATTTT.

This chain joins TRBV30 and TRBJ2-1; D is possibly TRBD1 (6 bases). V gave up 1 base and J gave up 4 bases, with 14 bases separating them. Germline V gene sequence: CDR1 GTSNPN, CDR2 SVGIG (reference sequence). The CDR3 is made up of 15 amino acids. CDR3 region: CAWSAPGTNYNEQFF. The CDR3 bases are TGTGCCTGGAGTGCTCCCGGGACAAATTACAATGAGCAGTTCTTC.

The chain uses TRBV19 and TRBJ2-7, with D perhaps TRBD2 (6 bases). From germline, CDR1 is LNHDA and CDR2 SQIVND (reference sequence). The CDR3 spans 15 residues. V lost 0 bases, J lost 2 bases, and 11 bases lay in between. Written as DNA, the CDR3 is TGTGCCAGTAGTATAGATTTGCGGGGCCCCTACGAGCAGTACTTC. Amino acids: CASSIDLRGPYEQYF.